This T cell receptor beta chain was found in a study of shared clonotypes between healthy human individuals. TCRdb's table, derived via immunoSEQ multiplex PCR, lists solely in-frame clones and lacks some. The table records 2.3 million or so clones, over 90% of them present only once. V gave up 3 bases and J gave up 2 bases; unmatched junction bases: 10. The CDR3 has 18 amino acids. The germline CDR1 and CDR2 sequences are SGHTA and FQGNSA. The sample consisted of naive CD4+ T cells from PBMCs. Described subset: CD45RA+ positively selected. The chain employs TRBV7-2 and TRBJ2-4, with 10 bases identical to TRBD2. The source of this sequence is a man younger than 35 in good health. Some clones in this sample may be carry-over from other donors' samples. CDR3 protein: CASSFRGPSGSTKNIQYF. CDR3 DNA sequence: TGTGCCAGCAGCTTTAGAGGTCCTAGCGGGAGCACCAAAAACATTCAGTACTTC.